One sample yielded the 16 T cell receptor beta chains listed below, sequenced in a study of cytomegalovirus exposure and HLA in healthy donors. The PCR employed 60 Vbeta primers together with 13 Jbeta primers. Sequencing was performed with immunoSEQ multiplex PCR; in TCRdb, only in-frame clones are kept and a portion is missing. The data hold about 140,000 clones, with just under 90% observed a single time. Sequencing input: PBMCs. The origin of the receptors is a woman aged 30 to 39 in good health and CMV-seronegative.

Remarks on this clone: The sample has other DNA sequences that encode this CDR3 too. The chain couples TRBV6-5 to TRBJ2-3; 7 bases map to TRBD1. J lost 3 bases, V lost 2 bases, and 2 bases had no gene match. The CDR3 runs to 14 residues. CDR1 is MNHEY, CDR2 SVGAGI, per germline. CDR3 nucleotides: TGTGCCAGCAGTTACAGACAGGGAACAGATACGCAGTATTTT. This encodes CASSYRQGTDTQYF.

V usage is TRBV2 and J usage is TRBJ1-1; TRBD1 aligns across 8 bases. From germline, CDR1 is SNHLY and CDR2 FYNNEI. V trimming: 6 bases; J trimming: 2 bases; junction bases outside the gene matches: 5. The CDR3 consists of 14 residues. The CDR3 DNA sequence: TGTGCCAGCAGCGAGGGACAGGACAACACTGAAGCTTTCTTT. As protein: CASSEGQDNTEAFF.

The chain employs TRBV5-1 and TRBJ2-1; TRBD2 is a possible D gene (6 bases). Trimming cost V 2 bases and J 4 bases, with 13 bases left between them. Germline assignment: CDR1 SGHRS and CDR2 YFSETQ. The CDR3 totals 15 residues. The CDR3 reads CASSFPGGVYNEQFF. CDR3 nucleotide sequence: TGCGCCAGCAGCTTCCCCGGGGGAGTATACAATGAGCAGTTCTTC.

The chain recombines TRBV2 with TRBJ1-5; maybe TRBD1 (5 bases). The V gene's germline CDR1 is SNHLY and CDR2 FYNNEI. Trimming removed 5 bases from V and 4 bases from J, with 12 bases in between. The CDR3 has 14 residues. CDR3 in amino acids: CASSLDRYNQPQHF. The CDR3 coding sequence is TGTGCCAGCAGTCTCGACAGATATAATCAGCCCCAGCATTTT.

This chain uses TRBV10-1 with TRBJ2-1; 10 positions match TRBD2. Germline V gene lookup returns CDR1 WNHNN and CDR2 SYGVQD (reference sequence). CDR3 length: 16 residues. V dropped 2 bases and J dropped 3; count of bases not matched to a gene: 4. The CDR3 bases are TGCGCCAGCAGTGAGAGGTCTAGCGGGAGCTACAATGAGCAGTTCTTC. Translating it yields CASSERSSGSYNEQFF.

J is TRBJ1-1 and V is TRBV30, with D uncertain. The germline V gene has CDR1 GTSNPN and CDR2 SVGIG (reference sequence). Deletions cut 4 bases from V and 11 bases from J, with 14 bases between. The CDR3 totals 11 residues. CDR3 residues: CAWKRRSGAFF. CDR3 DNA sequence: TGTGCCTGGAAAAGGCGGTCGGGGGCTTTCTTT.

This rearrangement joins TRBV28 to TRBJ2-7, with TRBD1 as a possible D gene (5 bases). The CDR3 consists of 16 residues. Per germline, CDR1 MDHEN and CDR2 SYDVKM. V was clipped by 6 bases and J by 3 bases, with 21 bases between them. In DNA form, the CDR3 reads TGTGCCAGCAGCCTATCGTCCAGACAGCTAGTCTACGAGCAGTACTTC. This codes for CASSLSSRQLVYEQYF.

J is TRBJ2-3 and V is TRBV19, with 8 nucleotides matching TRBD1. The length of the CDR3 is 17 residues. V was clipped by 0 bases and J by 0 bases; unmatched bases: 5. Germline values: CDR1 LNHDA, CDR2 SQIVND (reference sequence). The CDR3 DNA reads TGTGCCAGTAGTATAGACGGACGGACAGGGAGCACAGATACGCAGTATTTT. As protein: CASSIDGRTGSTDTQYF.

Written as DNA, the CDR3 is TGCAGCGTTGGTGAAACAACAGGGGCCCGTAATGAAAAACTGTTTTTT. Its protein product is CSVGETTGARNEKLFF. The chain links TRBV29-1 to TRBJ1-4, with 7 nucleotides matching TRBD1. Germline V CDR1 and CDR2: SQVTM, ANQGSEA. CDR3 length equals 16 residues. V lost 4 bases and J lost 4; bases outside the gene matches: 12.

The rearrangement joins TRBV19 to TRBJ2-6; D is ambiguous. This CDR3 region has 17 residues. Germline assignment: CDR1 LNHDA and CDR2 SQIVND (reference sequence). V was clipped by 1 base and J by 2 bases, with 12 bases between them. The chain's CDR3 is CASSIGFRGPGANVLTF. Here the CDR3 DNA reads TGTGCCAGTAGTATAGGGTTTCGCGGCCCTGGGGCCAACGTCCTGACTTTC.

The V and J genes are TRBV7-2 and TRBJ2-7; 12 bases fit TRBD2. The trim removed 4 bases at V and 6 bases at J, leaving 7 bases unmatched. From germline, CDR1 is SGHTA and CDR2 FQGNSA. This CDR3 spans 15 amino acids. CDR3 sequence reads: CASSSASGGAREQYF. The CDR3 region has the DNA TGTGCCAGCAGCTCGGCTAGCGGGGGGGCCCGCGAGCAGTACTTC. The variable domain in full, completed from reference TRBV7-2 and TRBJ2-7, reads GAGVSQSPSNKVTEKGKDVELRCDPISGHTALYWYRQSLGQGLEFLIYFQGNSAPDKSGLPSDRFSAERTGGSVSTLTIQRTQQEDSAVYLCASSSASGGAREQYFGPGTRLTVT.

This rearrangement joins TRBV9 to TRBJ2-1; no reliable D call. The V and J ends lost 3 bases and 14 bases respectively, with 15 bases between them. The length of the CDR3 is 12 residues. Germline V lookup: CDR1 SGDLS, CDR2 YYNGEE. The CDR3 protein is CASSDSPSNKFF. DNA for the CDR3: TGTGCCAGCAGCGATAGCCCTTCTAATAAGTTCTTC.

The chain combines TRBV18 with TRBJ2-3; 7 bases match TRBD1. This CDR3 has 14 residues. The ends lost 6 bases at V and 2 bases at J; junction bases unmatched: 5. The germline gives CDR1 KGHSH, CDR2 LQKENI. In DNA, the CDR3 is TGTGCCAGCTCCCCGACAGGGCACACAGATACGCAGTATTTT. Its translation: CASSPTGHTDTQYF.

J is TRBJ2-1 and V is TRBV28; 7 bases are shared with TRBD2. Unmatched junction bases numbered 11, after V lost 6 bases and J lost 9 bases. The CDR3 has 14 amino acids. Looked up from germline, CDR1 is MDHEN and CDR2 is SYDVKM. The CDR3 loop reads CASRASGYFGEQFF. In DNA, the CDR3 is TGTGCCAGCAGGGCTAGCGGTTACTTCGGTGAGCAGTTCTTC.

The chain recombines TRBV28 with TRBJ2-7; D gene uncertain. The CDR3 has 15 residues. Germline values: CDR1 MDHEN, CDR2 SYDVKM. The V and J ends lost 5 bases and 0 bases respectively, with 14 bases between them. CDR3 region: CASSQIGRISYEQYF. CDR3 bases: TGTGCCAGCAGTCAGATCGGCAGGATCTCCTACGAGCAGTACTTC.

V gene TRBV29-1 combines with J gene TRBJ2-2; maybe TRBD1 (10 bases). Looked up from germline, CDR1 is SQVTM and CDR2 is ANQGSEA. This CDR3 spans 19 amino acids. Trimming left V 6 bases short and J 5 bases short, with 31 bases between. Here the CDR3 reads CSVQATGGLSGGSTGELFF. The CDR3 nucleotides read TGCAGCGTCCAAGCGACAGGGGGCCTAAGCGGGGGGTCGACCGGGGAGCTGTTTTTT.